This T cell receptor beta chain emerged from a study of blood T cell repertoires in COVID-19. The CDR3 has 13 amino acids. V was cut by 1 base and J by 3 bases, with 4 bases left in between. From germline, CDR1 is SGHVS and CDR2 FQNEAQ. Sequencing was performed with immunoSEQ multiplex PCR; in TCRdb, only in-frame clones are kept and a portion is missing. The sample holds about 230,000 clones, about 85% seen once. The material sequenced was peripheral blood. The V gene is TRBV7-8, the J gene TRBJ1-5; D gene ambiguous. The sequence derives from a man between 35 and 55 years old with acute or convalescent COVID-19. The CDR3 nucleotides read TGTGCCAGCAGCTTAGACTCCAATCAGCCCCAGCATTTT. Amino acids: CASSLDSNQPQHF.